The 26 T cell receptor beta chains reported below all come from one sample, sequenced in a study of regulatory T cells in long-lasting Graves disease. CDR3-region Arm-PCR and iRepertoire HTBI primers produced the TCR beta libraries. TCRdb recomputed calls from the multiplex PCR reads with MiXCR, one row per CDR3 protein. The sample shows about 400,000 distinct CDR3 sequences, about 15% of them seen only once. Time point described: newly diagnosed GD, antithyroid drugs for less than 3 months. Extracted PBMC RNA gave rise to the TCR library. These same records also appear under a second study, on T cells in Graves' hyperthyroidism and ophthalmopathy.

The source material was peripheral blood mononuclear cells (PBMCs), sampled at new diagnosis, from a patient treated with antithyroid drugs. The receptors derive from a woman aged 40 to 55 with Graves disease.

V usage is TRBV6-1 and J usage is TRBJ2-3, with 9 positions matching TRBD1. V lost 6 bases and J lost 5; bases outside the gene matches: 15. This CDR3 is 17 amino acids long. Per the germline V gene, CDR1 is MNHNS and CDR2 is SASEGT. CDR3: CASSPSSGQGQGDTQYF. CDR3 DNA: TGTGCCAGCAGCCCCAGTTCCGGACAGGGGCAGGGAGATACGCAGTATTTT.

The J gene is TRBJ2-6, the V gene TRBV6-5, with 7 bases aligning to TRBD2. The CDR3 runs 19 residues. The V gene's germline CDR1 is MNHEY and CDR2 SVGAGI. The ends lost 4 bases at V and 1 base at J; junction bases unmatched: 13. Written as DNA, the CDR3 is TGTGCCAGCAGTTTATCCGACTTCTTCGGGAGGTCTGGGGCCAACGTCCTGACTTTC. This codes for CASSLSDFFGRSGANVLTF.

This clonotype was observed at least ten times. The chain joins TRBV5-1 to TRBJ2-7; TRBD1 aligns across 7 bases. V was clipped by 3 bases and J by 7 bases; unmatched bases: 10. This CDR3 has 14 residues. Per germline, CDR1 SGHRS and CDR2 YFSETQ. The CDR3 nucleotides read TGCGCCAGCAGCTCGACAGGGTCTTCCTTGGAGCAGTACTTC. This encodes CASSSTGSSLEQYF.

In its sample, this clonotype was seen many times. The rearrangement uses TRBV6-1 and TRBJ2-1; D is ambiguous. Germline V CDR1 and CDR2: MNHNS, SASEGT. CDR3 length equals 15 residues. Deletions cut 1 base from V and 2 bases from J, with 9 bases between. Here the CDR3 reads CASSEVGQAYNEQFF. For the CDR3, the DNA is TGTGCCAGCAGTGAAGTCGGCCAGGCCTACAATGAGCAGTTCTTC.

This clonotype was detected many times. This sequence joins TRBV10-2 and TRBJ1-1; D uncertain. V dropped 6 bases and J dropped 1 base, with 12 bases sitting between them. Germline CDR1 is WSHSY and CDR2 is SAAADI. The CDR3 has 14 amino acids. In nucleotides, the CDR3 is TGCGCCAGCAGAGAAAGGGTGGCGAACACTGAAGCTTTCTTT. It yields the protein CASRERVANTEAFF.

Note on this clonotype: Mismatch with germline at one junction end may stem from a read error. J is TRBJ2-5 and V is TRBV7-7; TRBD1 agrees at 9 bases. The CDR3 runs to 16 residues. Germline-derived CDR1 and CDR2 are SSHAT and FNYEAQ (reference sequence). The CDR3 loop is CASSSQRGQGQETQYF. Written as DNA, the CDR3 is TGTGCTAGCAGCTCCCAAAGGGGACAGGGTCAAGAGACCCAGTACTTC.

This clonotype turned up a few times. The chain joins TRBV12-3 or TRBV12-4 to TRBJ2-5; 7 positions match TRBD2. CDR3 length: 15 amino acids. J gave up 2 bases and V 4 bases, and 7 bases lay outside the gene matches. This chain's CDR3 is CASSWRGSWQETQYF. CDR3 sequence (DNA): TGTGCCAGCAGTTGGCGGGGGAGTTGGCAAGAGACCCAGTACTTC.

This clonotype was seen at least ten times. V is TRBV20-1 and J is TRBJ2-7; a possible D gene is TRBD1 (7 bases). Germline CDR1 is DFQATT and CDR2 is SNEGSKA (reference sequence). The CDR3 is made up of 14 amino acids. V was shortened by 3 bases and J by 1 base, with 13 bases between the two germline ends. The CDR3 DNA reads TGCAGTGCTAGGGGGGGACAGCAATCCTACGAGCAGTACTTC. Protein: CSARGGQQSYEQYF.

This clonotype was detected only a few times. V gene TRBV19 combines with J gene TRBJ2-7; no clear D. The CDR3 is 13 residues long. CDR1 is LNHDA, CDR2 SQIVND, per germline (reference sequence). V lost 3 bases and J lost 3, with 9 bases in between. The chain's CDR3 is CASSIDGFYEQYF. The CDR3 DNA sequence: TGTGCCAGTAGTATCGACGGGTTCTACGAGCAGTACTTC. Filled out from reference TRBV19 and TRBJ2-7, the complete variable domain reads DGGITQSPKYLFRKEGQNVTLSCEQNLNHDAMYWYRQDPGQGLRLIYYSQIVNDFQKGDIAEGYSVSREKKESFPLTVTSAQKNPTAFYLCASSIDGFYEQYFGPGTRLTVT.

The table lists this clonotype with a few counts. The CDR3 loop is CASSVEAGALGEQYF. CDR3 in DNA: TGTGCCAGCAGCGTAGAGGCGGGGGCCCTCGGGGAGCAGTACTTC. V is TRBV9 and J is TRBJ2-7, with D possibly being TRBD2 (7 bases). CDR1 and CDR2 (germline): SGDLS, YYNGEE. The length of the CDR3 is 15 residues. V was pared by 0 bases and J by 7 bases, with 17 bases between.

This clonotype was observed many times. The rearrangement links TRBV28 to TRBJ1-1; a possible D gene is TRBD1 (5 bases). The germline V gene has CDR1 MDHEN and CDR2 SYDVKM. V dropped 10 bases and J dropped 3 bases, with 15 bases sitting between them. CDR3 length: 13 amino acids. CDR3 bases: TGTGCCATCGTGGGGGAGGAGTACACTGAAGCTTTCTTT. It is translated as CAIVGEEYTEAFF.

This clonotype appeared a few times. The rearrangement uses TRBV5-1 and TRBJ1-2; 11 positions match TRBD1. V was clipped by 5 bases and J by 1 base; unmatched bases: 7. This CDR3 region has 16 residues. Germline V CDR1 and CDR2: SGHRS, YFSETQ. CDR3 sequence: CASSMTGTGGNYGYTF. DNA for the CDR3: TGCGCCAGCAGTATGACCGGGACAGGGGGTAACTATGGCTACACCTTC.

There are many counts of this clonotype. This chain connects TRBV6-5 to TRBJ1-2; D is possibly TRBD1 (6 bases). The CDR3 is 15 amino acids. Germline CDR1 reads MNHEY; CDR2 reads SVGAGI. V was trimmed by 2 bases and J by 8 bases, leaving 18 bases between them. The CDR3 DNA sequence: TGTGCCAGCAGTTACGACCTGGGGGGCACCGGGGGCTACACCTTC. This sequence encodes CASSYDLGGTGGYTF.

This clonotype was seen ten or more times. The chain combines TRBV28 with TRBJ1-1; D is possibly TRBD1 (6 bases). V lost 6 bases and J lost 6, with 17 bases in between. In germline, CDR1 is MDHEN, CDR2 SYDVKM. The CDR3 loop spans 14 amino acids. The CDR3 reads CASSISLQGAEAFF. In nucleotides, the CDR3 is TGTGCCAGCAGCATCTCCTTACAGGGCGCTGAAGCTTTCTTT. The full variable domain, rest sourced from reference TRBV28 and TRBJ1-1, is DVKVTQSSRYLVKRTGEKVFLECVQDMDHENMFWYRQDPGLGLRLIYFSYDVKMKEKGDIPEGYSVSREKKERFSLILESASTNQTSMYLCASSISLQGAEAFFGQGTRLTVV.

This clonotype was seen ten or more times. The genes are TRBV28 and TRBJ2-3; TRBD1 matches at 9 bases. V lost 7 bases to trimming and J lost 0 bases; unmatched junction nucleotides: 5. The CDR3 is made up of 15 amino acids. Germline V gives CDR1 MDHEN, CDR2 SYDVKM. In nucleotides, the CDR3 is TGTGCCAGCAACCTACAGGGGGCCAGCACAGATACGCAGTATTTT. Translated, it gives CASNLQGASTDTQYF.

This clonotype has at least ten counts. V and J are TRBV3-1 and TRBJ1-5, with unresolved D. The CDR3 runs to 15 residues. V lost 0 bases and J 7 bases, leaving 13 bases between the germline ends. The germline V gene has CDR1 LGHDT and CDR2 YNNKEL (reference sequence). The CDR3 DNA follows: TGTGCCAGCAGCCAAGATAGCGTCAACCACCAGCCCCAGCATTTT. As protein: CASSQDSVNHQPQHF.

This clonotype was seen many times. The chain carries TRBV28 and TRBJ2-2, with D possibly TRBD1 on 5 matching bases. CDR3 size: 16 residues. Germline lookup yields CDR1 MDHEN and CDR2 SYDVKM. V lost 8 bases and J lost 1, with 17 bases in between. CDR3 sequence: CASVPMAGMNTGELFF. The CDR3 region has the DNA TGTGCCAGCGTTCCCATGGCAGGGATGAACACCGGGGAGCTGTTTTTT.

This clonotype was observed many times. This chain joins TRBV11-2 and TRBJ1-2; 7 nucleotides agree with TRBD1. The CDR3 runs to 16 residues. Per the germline V gene, CDR1 is SGHAT and CDR2 is FQNNGV. Trimming removed 5 bases from V and 4 bases from J; junction bases left unmatched: 13. The CDR3: CASSPWGQKFSYGYTF. For the CDR3, the DNA is TGTGCCAGCAGCCCATGGGGACAGAAGTTTAGCTATGGCTACACCTTC.

In this sample, this clonotype turned up many times. J is TRBJ2-2 and V is TRBV20-1; TRBD1 matches 8 bases. CDR1 DFQATT and CDR2 SNEGSKA come from the germline V gene (reference sequence). V gave up 0 bases and J gave up 0 bases; unmatched junction bases: 6. This CDR3 spans 17 amino acids. CDR3 nucleotide sequence: TGCAGTGCTAGAGATATTGACAGGGGCGCGAACACCGGGGAGCTGTTTTTT. Translation: CSARDIDRGANTGELFF.

This clonotype was detected many times. As DNA, the CDR3 is TGTGCCAGCAGTGAATCGGGGGGTTACAATGAGCAGTTCTTC. It encodes CASSESGGYNEQFF. The J gene is TRBJ2-1, the V gene TRBV25-1, with TRBD2 matching over 7 bases. Unmatched junction bases numbered 1, after V lost 1 base and J lost 4 bases. The CDR3 runs to 14 residues. The V gene's germline CDR1 is MGHDK and CDR2 SYGVNS.

This clonotype was seen at least ten times. The J gene is TRBJ2-5, the V gene TRBV2; either TRBD1 or TRBD2 may fit D (5 bases each). Germline-derived CDR1 and CDR2 are SNHLY and FYNNEI. With 3 bases removed from V and 9 bases from J, the gap between germline ends came to 11 bases. CDR3 length equals 12 residues. CDR3 in amino acids: CASSDRDEAQYF. The CDR3 DNA reads as TGTGCCAGCAGTGATAGGGACGAGGCCCAGTACTTC. Complete variable domain (other parts from reference TRBV2 and TRBJ2-5): EPEVTQTPSHQVTQMGQEVILRCVPISNHLYFYWYRQILGQKVEFLVSFYNNEISEKSEIFDDQFSVERPDGSNFTLKIRSTKLEDSAMYFCASSDRDEAQYFGPGTRLLVL.

This clonotype has at least ten counts. The chain combines TRBV28 with TRBJ2-5; D is undetermined. Trimming cost V 4 bases and J 0 bases, with 18 bases left between them. Germline V CDR1 and CDR2: MDHEN, SYDVKM. The CDR3 covers 17 residues. The CDR3 sequence is CASSSPSLGEYQETQYF. Written as DNA, the CDR3 is TGTGCCAGCAGTTCCCCCTCCCTAGGCGAGTACCAAGAGACCCAGTACTTC.

The rearrangement joins TRBV5-1 to TRBJ2-7, with 9 positions matching TRBD2. V shed 3 bases and J 0 bases; nucleotides not matched to a gene: 4. The CDR3 contains 15 residues. The germline gives CDR1 SGHRS, CDR2 YFSETQ. The CDR3, as DNA: TGCGCCAGCAGCTCTGGGACTAGCAGCTCCTACGAGCAGTACTTC. Residues: CASSSGTSSSYEQYF.

In this sample, this clonotype turned up many times. V usage is TRBV2 and J usage is TRBJ1-2; D is unclear. This CDR3 is built from 15 residues. The germline CDR1 and CDR2 sequences are SNHLY and FYNNEI. Trimming took 5 bases from V and 4 from J, leaving 17 bases between them. The CDR3 protein is CASSSSDGPRYGYTF. In DNA, the CDR3 is TGTGCCAGCAGTTCCTCGGACGGACCCCGCTATGGCTACACCTTC.

This rearrangement joins TRBV4-2 to TRBJ1-3; 9 nucleotides line up with TRBD1. J was trimmed by 1 base and V by 5 bases; bases with no gene match: 3. The germline CDR1 and CDR2 sequences are LGHNA and YNFKEQ. This CDR3 is built from 15 residues. CDR3: CASSFGQGSGNTIYF. CDR3 in DNA: TGTGCCAGCAGCTTTGGACAGGGGTCTGGAAACACCATATATTTT.

This sequence joins TRBV27 and TRBJ2-3; D is unresolved. This CDR3 has 14 amino acids. Germline CDR1 is MNHEY and CDR2 is SMNVEV (reference sequence). Trimming removed 4 bases at V and 3 bases at J, with 11 bases between. The CDR3 here is CASSWVGLTDTQYF. The CDR3 DNA sequence: TGTGCCAGCAGTTGGGTCGGGCTTACAGATACGCAGTATTTT.